This TCR beta chain was documented in a study of regulatory T cells. The length of the CDR3 is 14 residues. Germline V gene lookup returns CDR1 ENHRY and CDR2 SYGVKD. The V and J ends lost 2 bases and 1 base respectively, with 9 bases between them. Autoimmunity was present in every CD3G-deficient patient, worse in two. Study-wide results and limits: Compared with autologous conventional CD4+ cells and control regulatory cells, CD3G-deficient regulatory T cells showed reduced diversity. Regulatory T-cell repertoire restriction differed between patients, peaking in the two most autoimmune.

On this clone: Its target is unknown.

Primers: 52 TRBV forward and 13 TRBJ reverse. Clones were sequenced by immunoSEQ multiplex PCR, and TCRdb holds only the in-frame ones, with some missing. The data show 3,000 to 5,000 clones, 80% to 95% seen once. V gene TRBV10-3 combines with J gene TRBJ2-7; no reliable D call. The source of this sequence is a child between 2 and 9 years old with CD3G deficiency. Sequencing was performed on CD4+ Tregs sorted from blood. The CDR3 reads CAISEGPSSYEQYF. The CDR3 DNA reads TGTGCCATCAGTGAGGGACCGTCGTCCTACGAGCAGTACTTC.